A selection of T cell receptor beta chains follows, all from one sample in a study of T cell responses to AZD1222 COVID-19 vaccine. TCRdb keeps only in-frame clones here, not all; method: immunoSEQ multiplex PCR. The repertoire holds around 140,000 clones, with around 93% as singletons. The input for sequencing was peripheral blood, taken 28 days after the second AZD1222 dose. The receptors were sampled from an adult who received the AZD1222 COVID-19 vaccine. Both conserved end residues are trimmed from each CDR3. Fields, in order: V gene, clone size, D gene, CDR3 protein. A D gene is named only where the DNA matches it firmly. A row's size may be missing; if present it is once, few, many or a size class.

TRBV12-3/TRBV12-4 | . | . | ASSFPRNTIY
TRBV12-3/TRBV12-4 | . | . | ASSLAGATEAF
TRBV4-2 | . | TRBD2 | ASTGTRDGEQF
TRBV25-1 | . | . | ASSEYGDEKLF
TRBV2 | . | . | ASSGLGGYNEQF
TRBV28 | . | TRBD1 | ASSLNFQGAYGYT
TRBV13 | . | . | ASSLFGVVGLSNTEAF
TRBV7-2 | once | . | ASSVPGRTWPDTQY
TRBV6-5 | . | . | ASSRPGGTEAF
TRBV30 | . | . | AWSRADVTEAF
TRBV10-3 | . | TRBD1 | AIKPGQGSYEQY
TRBV5-5 | once | . | ASSLVVASLGTDTQY
TRBV11-3 | . | . | ASSHGGATDTQY
TRBV6-5 | . | . | ASSYSKPVSGNTIY
TRBV18 | . | TRBD1 | ASSPRDRSSGNTIY
TRBV30 | . | . | AWSRSLSLRTDTQY
TRBV5-1 | . | . | ASSRPLQGRVGYT
TRBV21-1 | . | . | ASSKDGYT
TRBV28 | . | . | ASSNQWETQY
TRBV6-5 | . | TRBD2 | ASRTSGRGYEQY
TRBV6-6 | . | TRBD1 | ASSYRDREGYGYT
TRBV6-5 | . | TRBD1 | ASSTTGVRVGYT
TRBV15 | . | . | ATSRWGPQDNSPLH
TRBV9 | . | . | ASSVDGGVYNEQF
TRBV7-2 | . | TRBD2 | ASSLGGGALNEQF
TRBV28 | . | . | ASSLLPRGPRD